This entry lists 23 T cell receptor beta chains sequenced from one sample in a study of technical replicates of blood from a few donors. Data came from immunoSEQ multiplex PCR; TCRdb stores just in-frame clones and leaves some out. There are some 80,000 clones in the sample; roughly nine tenths occur only once, and 0.39% lies in the top ten. Sequenced material: T cells isolated from PBMCs. These receptors all stem from a human donor in good health.

The chain combines TRBV19 with TRBJ1-1; D not certain. This CDR3 has 16 residues. Trimming took 6 bases from V and 1 from J, leaving 18 bases between them. Germline-derived CDR1 and CDR2 are LNHDA and SQIVND (reference sequence). As DNA, the CDR3 is TGTGCCAGTAGCAACTTAGGTAGAGGGAGGAACACTGAAGCTTTCTTT. Translating gives CASSNLGRGRNTEAFF.

The rearrangement links TRBV19 to TRBJ1-5; a possible D gene is TRBD1 (6 bases). Trimming left V 0 bases short and J 6 bases short, with 15 bases between. The CDR3 spans 16 residues. Germline V gene data show CDR1 as LNHDA and CDR2 as SQIVND (reference sequence). CDR3 protein: CASSIDQGTGRQPQHF. The CDR3 DNA is TGTGCCAGTAGTATAGATCAGGGTACAGGGCGTCAGCCCCAGCATTTT.

The chain employs TRBV5-6 and TRBJ2-3; 10 bases map to TRBD2. The germline V gene encodes CDR1 SGHDT and CDR2 YYEEEE. The CDR3 has 17 residues. With 3 bases clipped from V and 2 bases from J, the junction kept 9 bases outside the gene matches. Here the CDR3 reads CASSSWTSGIYTDTQYF. The CDR3 DNA sequence: TGTGCCAGCAGCTCCTGGACTAGCGGTATCTACACAGATACGCAGTATTTT.

The chain links TRBV2 to TRBJ2-1; weak D call: TRBD1 (6 bases). Germline CDR1 SNHLY, CDR2 FYNNEI. The CDR3 totals 14 residues. With 4 bases removed from V and 7 bases from J, the gap between germline ends came to 14 bases. CDR3 in DNA: TGTGCCAGCAGTGTGCGCAGGGGTGAGAATGAGCAGTTCTTC. Amino acid sequence: CASSVRRGENEQFF.

The chain joins TRBV9 to TRBJ2-1; a weak D match, TRBD2 (6 bases). From germline, CDR1 is SGDLS and CDR2 YYNGEE. The V gene lost 0 bases and the J gene lost 0 bases, with 10 bases spanning the gap. The CDR3 spans 16 residues. The CDR3 nucleotides are TGTGCCAGCAGCGTAGAGAGCGGGTCCTCCTACAATGAGCAGTTCTTC. The encoded protein is CASSVESGSSYNEQFF.

J is TRBJ2-5 and V is TRBV5-6; 8 bases match TRBD1. The germline gives CDR1 SGHDT, CDR2 YYEEEE. Trimming took 1 base from V and 4 from J; bases not matched to a gene: 3. The CDR3 covers 14 residues. CDR3 DNA: TGTGCCAGCAGCTTGATGGACAGGGTAGAGACCCAGTACTTC. This codes for CASSLMDRVETQYF.

The count of this clone is one. This chain links TRBV7-9 with TRBJ2-3, with no clear D. Germline CDR1 and CDR2: SEHNR and FQNEAQ (reference sequence). The CDR3 totals 12 residues. V was cut by 5 bases and J by 4 bases, with 7 bases left in between. CDR3 region: CASSTGADTQYF. The CDR3 coding sequence is TGTGCCAGCAGCACCGGAGCAGATACGCAGTATTTT.

This clone was seen a single time. The rearrangement links TRBV2 to TRBJ1-5; D unresolved. The CDR3 length is 16 residues. The V end was cut by 1 base, the J end by 6 bases, with 16 bases between. Germline loops: CDR1 SNHLY, CDR2 FYNNEI. The DNA for the CDR3 is TGTGCCAGCAGTGAAGGTGCCTACGTGGGCACTCAGCCCCAGCATTTT. Translation: CASSEGAYVGTQPQHF.

V and J are TRBV27 and TRBJ2-5; 7 bases map to TRBD2. After removal of 6 bases from V and 1 base from J, the junction contained 2 bases not matched to a gene. Germline lookup yields CDR1 MNHEY and CDR2 SMNVEV (reference sequence). The CDR3 is 13 amino acids. The CDR3 here is CASSLAVQETQYF. The CDR3 region has the DNA TGTGCCAGCAGCCTAGCGGTCCAAGAGACCCAGTACTTC.

V is TRBV6-5 and J is TRBJ1-2; no firm D call. The CDR3 is 13 amino acids. Trimming shortened V by 3 bases and J by 7 bases, and 12 bases separated the two germline ends. The germline CDR1 and CDR2 sequences are MNHEY and SVGAGI. The CDR3 region is CASSYLQSGGYTF. In nucleotides, the CDR3 is TGTGCCAGCAGTTATCTACAGAGCGGTGGCTACACCTTC.

The V and J genes are TRBV29-1 and TRBJ1-1; D might be TRBD1 (5 bases). Germline V gene lookup returns CDR1 SQVTM and CDR2 ANQGSEA. The ends were cut back, 4 bases at V and 0 bases at J, with 12 bases in the middle. The length of the CDR3 is 14 residues. CDR3 region: CSVARGSMNTEAFF. CDR3 DNA: TGCAGCGTTGCCCGGGGGTCCATGAACACTGAAGCTTTCTTT.

This sequence joins TRBV6-1 and TRBJ2-1, with a weak D call TRBD2 (5 bases). Trimming took off 8 bases at V and 6 bases at J, with 11 bases between the two ends. The germline CDR1 and CDR2 sequences are MNHNS and SASEGT. CDR3 size: 12 residues. The CDR3 protein is CASQFGVNEQFF. In nucleotides, the CDR3 is TGTGCCAGCCAGTTCGGGGTCAATGAGCAGTTCTTC.

The V call is TRBV5-1, the J call TRBJ2-5; 8 bases are shared with TRBD2. Germline V lookup: CDR1 SGHRS, CDR2 YFSETQ. The CDR3 totals 16 residues. Trimming at V came to 5 bases and at J to 3 bases, leaving 12 bases not matched to a gene. CDR3 in amino acids: CASRIRFSGIEETQYF. The CDR3 nucleotides read TGCGCCAGCAGAATTCGATTTAGCGGGATAGAAGAGACCCAGTACTTC.

This sequence joins TRBV2 and TRBJ2-1; D call uncertain. V was cut by 4 bases and J by 4 bases, with 8 bases left in between. CDR1 and CDR2 from the germline V gene are SNHLY and FYNNEI. This CDR3 is 13 amino acids long. The CDR3 protein is CASSVLNYNEQFF. The CDR3 bases are TGTGCCAGCAGTGTACTAAATTACAATGAGCAGTTCTTC.

The gene calls are TRBV2 and TRBJ2-1; TRBD2 matches at 10 bases. V shed 1 base, J shed 8 bases, and the junction held 5 bases outside the gene matches. This CDR3 spans 15 amino acids. Germline CDR1 SNHLY, CDR2 FYNNEI. The CDR3 region has the DNA TGTGCCAGCAGTGAAGGAGCGGGAGGGCCAGATGAGCAGTTCTTC. Encoded protein: CASSEGAGGPDEQFF. Filled out from reference TRBV2 and TRBJ2-1, the complete variable domain reads EPEVTQTPSHQVTQMGQEVILRCVPISNHLYFYWYRQILGQKVEFLVSFYNNEISEKSEIFDDQFSVERPDGSNFTLKIRSTKLEDSAMYFCASSEGAGGPDEQFFGPGTRLTVL.

The chain couples TRBV4-3 to TRBJ1-1; D perhaps matches TRBD1 (5 bases). The CDR3 is 14 residues long. Germline V gene lookup returns CDR1 LGHNA and CDR2 YSLEER. V dropped 5 bases and J dropped 4 bases, with 14 bases sitting between them. This CDR3 is CASSITQGSTEAFF. The CDR3 nucleotides read TGCGCCAGCAGCATCACGCAGGGCTCCACTGAAGCTTTCTTT.

CDR3 DNA: TGTGCCAGCAGTCCACAGGGAGTGGACAATGAGCAGTTCTTC. Translating gives CASSPQGVDNEQFF. The rearrangement joins TRBV9 to TRBJ2-1; a weak D match, TRBD1 (6 bases). Germline V CDR1 and CDR2: SGDLS, YYNGEE. Between the trimmed V and J ends, which lost 5 bases and 5 bases, there was a span of 14 bases. There are 14 residues in the CDR3.

The genes are TRBV5-1 and TRBJ2-1, with 12 bases matching TRBD2. Germline CDR1 SGHRS, CDR2 YFSETQ. V was pared by 5 bases and J by 7 bases, with 4 bases of the junction left unmatched. The CDR3 is 14 residues long. The CDR3 loop reads CASSLLAGGNEQFF. The CDR3 DNA follows: TGCGCCAGCAGTTTACTAGCGGGAGGAAATGAGCAGTTCTTC.

V gene TRBV27 combines with J gene TRBJ1-5; D ambiguous. Between the trimmed V and J ends, which lost 3 bases and 5 bases, there was a span of 8 bases. This CDR3 is 13 amino acids long. From germline, CDR1 is MNHEY and CDR2 SMNVEV (reference sequence). This CDR3 reads CASSFRRDQPQHF. CDR3 nucleotides: TGTGCCAGCAGTTTCAGGAGGGATCAGCCCCAGCATTTT.

The rearrangement links TRBV11-2 to TRBJ1-5, with 7 bases identical to TRBD1. J lost 2 bases, V lost 5 bases, and 6 bases had no gene match. CDR1 and CDR2 from the germline V gene are SGHAT and FQNNGV. The CDR3 contains 15 residues. Here the CDR3 DNA reads TGTGCCAGCAGCCTGGGGGACAGACGCAATCAGCCCCAGCATTTT. Translated, it gives CASSLGDRRNQPQHF.

The chain couples TRBV6-1 to TRBJ2-6; D gene ambiguous. There are 13 residues in the CDR3. Germline values: CDR1 MNHNS, CDR2 SASEGT. The V and J ends lost 8 bases and 4 bases respectively, with 9 bases between them. The CDR3 sequence is CASLPGGANVLTF. CDR3 DNA: TGTGCCAGCCTGCCAGGAGGGGCCAACGTCCTGACTTTC.

The rearrangement uses TRBV19 and TRBJ1-1; tentative D call: TRBD1 (5 bases). Looked up from germline, CDR1 is LNHDA and CDR2 is SQIVND (reference sequence). The CDR3 runs to 18 residues. The germline V and J ends were trimmed by 1 base and 1 base, with 19 bases remaining between them. The CDR3, as DNA: TGTGCCAGTAGTATAGCTGTGGGGGGGTCAAACCCGAACACTGAAGCTTTCTTT. Translated, it gives CASSIAVGGSNPNTEAFF.

The gene calls are TRBV30 and TRBJ1-2; D unresolved. The CDR3 totals 11 residues. CDR1 GTSNPN and CDR2 SVGIG come from the germline V gene (reference sequence). V was clipped by 2 bases and J by 8 bases, with 9 bases between them. In DNA, the CDR3 is TGTGCCTGGAGTCTTAATCAGGGCTACACCTTC. This sequence encodes CAWSLNQGYTF.